This T cell receptor beta chain was identified in a study of blood T cell repertoires in COVID-19. This table comes from immunoSEQ multiplex PCR, and its TCRdb copy is limited to in-frame clones, with some not included. This table holds about 200,000 clones, roughly 80% found once. Trimming pared 10 bases from V and 4 bases from J, leaving 18 bases between. The germline gives CDR1 MNHEY, CDR2 SMNVEV (reference sequence). The CDR3 runs 14 residues. The TCR originated in a woman over 75 with acute or convalescent COVID-19. Source material: peripheral blood. The V call is TRBV27, the J call TRBJ2-3, with a possible D match to TRBD1 (5 bases). The CDR3 sequence: CATQGQTPPDTQYF. The CDR3, as DNA: TGTGCCACCCAGGGCCAGACTCCCCCAGATACGCAGTATTTT.